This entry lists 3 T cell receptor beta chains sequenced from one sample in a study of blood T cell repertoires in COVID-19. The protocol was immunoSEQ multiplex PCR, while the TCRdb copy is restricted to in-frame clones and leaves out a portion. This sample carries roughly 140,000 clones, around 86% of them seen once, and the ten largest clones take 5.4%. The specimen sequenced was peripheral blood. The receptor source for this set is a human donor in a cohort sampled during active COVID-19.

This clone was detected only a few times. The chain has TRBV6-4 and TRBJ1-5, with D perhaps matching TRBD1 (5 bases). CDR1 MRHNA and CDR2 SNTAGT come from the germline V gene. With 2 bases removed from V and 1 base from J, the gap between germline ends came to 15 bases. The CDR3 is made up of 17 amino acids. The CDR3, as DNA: TGTGCCAGCAGTGACGGCCCGGCAGGGAGGAGCAATCAGCCCCAGCATTTT. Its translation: CASSDGPAGRSNQPQHF.

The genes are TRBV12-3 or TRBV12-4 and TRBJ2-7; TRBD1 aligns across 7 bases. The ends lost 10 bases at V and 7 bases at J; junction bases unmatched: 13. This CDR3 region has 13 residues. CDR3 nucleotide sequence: TGTGCCACACAAACCGCGACAGGGAGAGAGCAGTACTTC. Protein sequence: CATQTATGREQYF.

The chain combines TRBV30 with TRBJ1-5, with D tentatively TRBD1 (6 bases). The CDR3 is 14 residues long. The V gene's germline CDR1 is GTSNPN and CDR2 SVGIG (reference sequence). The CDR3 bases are TGTGCTGCTGGACAGTCATATAGCAATCAGCCCCAGCATTTT. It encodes CAAGQSYSNQPQHF.